Below, 21 T cell receptor beta chains from the same sample are listed, as sequenced in a study of shared clonotypes between healthy human individuals. Using immunoSEQ multiplex PCR, the repertoire was profiled, and TCRdb retains in-frame clones only, with some absent. The data hold millions of clones, with roughly 92% observed a single time. Sequencing was carried out using naive CD4+ T cells sorted from blood. Specified subset: CD45RA+ positively selected. The receptors here all came from a man in his late teens or twenties in good health.

The V gene is TRBV7-2, the J gene TRBJ1-2, with TRBD1 matching 8 bases. Germline CDR1 reads SGHTA; CDR2 reads FQGNSA. Losses at the gene ends were 4 bases for V and 3 bases for J; bases not matched to a gene: 4. The CDR3 totals 14 residues. The CDR3 protein is CASSSRGRDYGYTF. CDR3 bases: TGTGCCAGCAGCTCCAGGGGGCGTGACTATGGCTACACCTTC.

The chain is built from TRBV5-1 and TRBJ2-7; D is unresolved. Germline-derived CDR1 and CDR2 are SGHRS and YFSETQ. V was pared by 0 bases and J by 1 base, with 8 bases between. The CDR3 totals 14 residues. The CDR3 here is CASSLGSVSYEQYF. The CDR3 coding sequence is TGCGCCAGCAGCTTGGGGTCGGTATCCTACGAGCAGTACTTC.

This sequence joins TRBV19 and TRBJ2-1, with unresolved D. The V end lost 4 bases, the J end lost 9 bases, and 10 bases lay between the germline ends. This CDR3 comprises 12 residues. Germline V gene data show CDR1 as LNHDA and CDR2 as SQIVND (reference sequence). This CDR3 is CASSTLGVEQFF. Written as DNA, the CDR3 is TGTGCCAGTAGTACCCTTGGGGTTGAGCAGTTCTTC.

The chain joins TRBV11-2 to TRBJ1-1, with D possibly being TRBD1 (5 bases). Trimming stripped 1 base from V and 1 base from J, with 13 bases between. The CDR3 runs to 16 residues. The V gene's germline CDR1 is SGHAT and CDR2 FQNNGV. CDR3 sequence: CASSLAGGTANTEAFF. The CDR3 nucleotides are TGTGCCAGCAGCTTAGCGGGGGGGACGGCGAACACTGAAGCTTTCTTT.

This clone was found once. The chain uses TRBV5-1 and TRBJ2-7; 9 bases match TRBD1. Per germline, CDR1 SGHRS and CDR2 YFSETQ. The length of the CDR3 is 14 residues. V was pared by 4 bases and J by 4 bases, with 6 bases of the junction left unmatched. CDR3 protein: CASSVGGQGYEQYF. The CDR3 region has the DNA TGCGCCAGCAGCGTGGGAGGACAGGGGTACGAGCAGTACTTC.

The J gene is TRBJ2-3, the V gene TRBV29-1; 8 bases are a match to TRBD1. V lost 6 bases, J lost 1 base, and 6 bases stayed unmatched. Germline CDR1 reads SQVTM; CDR2 reads ANQGSEA. CDR3 size: 14 residues. This CDR3 is CSVPQGARTDTQYF. CDR3 nucleotides: TGCAGCGTCCCCCAGGGGGCACGCACAGATACGCAGTATTTT.

V and J are TRBV4-1 and TRBJ1-2, with 8 bases lining up with TRBD1. Germline CDR1 and CDR2: MGHRA and YSYEKL. The CDR3 is 16 residues long. Unmatched junction bases numbered 11, after V lost 3 bases and J lost 5 bases. CDR3 bases: TGCGCCAGCAGCCAGGGACAGGCCCTATACCCTTATGGCTACACCTTC. As protein: CASSQGQALYPYGYTF.

A few counts support this clone. The rearrangement joins TRBV30 to TRBJ1-5; TRBD1 aligns across 10 bases. V lost 3 bases, J lost 5 bases, and 7 bases stayed unmatched. Germline CDR1 reads GTSNPN; CDR2 reads SVGIG (reference sequence). This CDR3 comprises 15 residues. CDR3 sequence: CAWSRDRGPHQPQHF. As DNA, the CDR3 is TGTGCCTGGAGCCGTGACAGGGGGCCGCATCAGCCCCAGCATTTT.

This clone was seen more than once but under ten times. The V gene is TRBV30, the J gene TRBJ1-1; D perhaps matches TRBD1 (5 bases). Germline V gives CDR1 GTSNPN, CDR2 SVGIG (reference sequence). CDR3 length: 13 residues. V lost 4 bases, J lost 1 base, and 10 bases lay in between. CDR3 protein: CAWKHGGNTEAFF. The CDR3 nucleotides are TGTGCCTGGAAGCACGGGGGGAACACTGAAGCTTTCTTT.

This clone was recorded a few times. The chain joins TRBV9 to TRBJ1-1, with D hard to call. Germline V gene data show CDR1 as SGDLS and CDR2 as YYNGEE. Between the trimmed V and J ends, which lost 4 bases and 3 bases, there was a span of 22 bases. This CDR3 region has 17 residues. The CDR3 region is CASSSQVTRGTDTEAFF. CDR3 coding DNA: TGTGCCAGCAGCTCTCAAGTTACGAGAGGAACGGACACTGAAGCTTTCTTT.

This chain uses TRBV1 with TRBJ2-5; the listed D gene, TRBD2, was not tested against the DNA. TRBJ2-7 explains the end of the DNA better; the J call may be wrong. TRBV1 is shown as a pseudogene. This CDR3 has 17 residues. DNA for the CDR3: TGCACCAGCAGCCAAACCAAGACTAGCGGGGTATCCTACGAGCAGTACTTC. This translates into CTSSQTKTSGVSYEQYF.

The chain recombines TRBV7-9 with TRBJ1-1, with 7 bases identical to TRBD1. The CDR3 extends over 16 amino acids. After removal of 3 bases from V and 1 base from J, the junction contained 8 bases not matched to a gene. Germline V gene sequence: CDR1 SEHNR, CDR2 FQNEAQ (reference sequence). The CDR3 DNA follows: TGTGCCAGCAGCTTGTATACAGGGGCCGGGAACACTGAAGCTTTCTTT. Amino acids: CASSLYTGAGNTEAFF.

In the case of this clone: The same CDR3 is also encoded by other DNA sequences in this sample. The genes are TRBV5-1 and TRBJ2-7, with no clear D. Germline V gene lookup returns CDR1 SGHRS and CDR2 YFSETQ. The V end lost 0 bases, the J end lost 1 base, and 5 bases lay between the germline ends. The CDR3 runs 13 residues. The CDR3 loop reads CASSLGSSYEQYF. As DNA, the CDR3 is TGCGCCAGCAGCTTGGGTTCGTCCTACGAGCAGTACTTC.

The chain couples TRBV19 to TRBJ2-7; no definite D call. Germline CDR1 LNHDA, CDR2 SQIVND (reference sequence). V was shortened by 8 bases and J by 6 bases, with 8 bases between the two germline ends. CDR3 length: 10 residues. CDR3: CASGTREQYF. In nucleotides, the CDR3 is TGTGCCAGTGGTACCCGCGAGCAGTACTTC.

The gene calls are TRBV6-1 and TRBJ1-2; no reliable D call. The length of the CDR3 is 13 residues. Germline loops: CDR1 MNHNS, CDR2 SASEGT. V dropped 7 bases and J dropped 0 bases, with 9 bases sitting between them. The CDR3 sequence is CASIVSANYGYTF. The CDR3 coding sequence is TGTGCCAGCATAGTCAGTGCTAACTATGGCTACACCTTC.

This chain uses TRBV6-4 with TRBJ2-5; TRBD1 might be the D (5 bases). V lost 0 bases to trimming and J lost 1 base, with 18 bases between them. Germline assignment: CDR1 MRHNA and CDR2 SNTAGT. The CDR3 extends over 18 amino acids. Here the CDR3 reads CASSDSGLRTFTQETQYF. Written as DNA, the CDR3 is TGTGCCAGCAGTGACTCGGGCCTAAGGACATTCACCCAAGAGACCCAGTACTTC.

Of note for this clone: Other DNA variants within this sample encode the same CDR3. This chain joins TRBV18 and TRBJ2-1; 11 bases fit TRBD2. This CDR3 has 16 amino acids. V gave up 1 base and J gave up 4 bases; unmatched junction bases: 3. Germline V gives CDR1 KGHSH, CDR2 LQKENI. CDR3 sequence: CASSPLAGGSYNEQFF. The CDR3 bases are TGTGCCAGCTCACCACTAGCGGGAGGGAGTTACAATGAGCAGTTCTTC. The whole variable domain, remainder taken from reference TRBV18 and TRBJ2-1, is NAGVMQNPRHLVRRRGQEARLRCSPMKGHSHVYWYRQLPEEGLKFMVYLQKENIIDESGMPKERFSAEFPKEGPSILRIQQVVRGDSAAYFCASSPLAGGSYNEQFFGPGTRLTVL.

This chain connects TRBV6-1 to TRBJ1-5; possible D gene TRBD1, 5 bases. V shed 2 bases and J shed 4 bases, with 9 bases lying between them. This CDR3 is 14 amino acids long. Germline V gives CDR1 MNHNS, CDR2 SASEGT. In DNA form, the CDR3 reads TGTGCCAGCAGTGAATTGACAGTTAATCAGCCCCAGCATTTT. This codes for CASSELTVNQPQHF.

CDR3 residues: CAISEPGQGSETQYF. DNA of the CDR3: TGTGCCATCAGTGAGCCGGGACAGGGTTCAGAGACCCAGTACTTC. The chain combines TRBV10-3 with TRBJ2-5; the match to TRBD1 covers 9 bases. Germline loops: CDR1 ENHRY, CDR2 SYGVKD. The V and J ends lost 2 bases and 4 bases, in that order; junction bases with no gene match: 5. CDR3 size: 15 residues.

The chain couples TRBV4-1 to TRBJ2-2, with TRBD2 matching 7 bases. V lost 0 bases to trimming and J lost 4 bases; unmatched junction nucleotides: 11. Germline CDR1 MGHRA, CDR2 YSYEKL. This CDR3 is built from 18 residues. The CDR3 DNA reads TGCGCCAGCAGCCAAGATAAGGGCTTCGCGGGAGCCACCGGGGAGCTGTTTTTT. The encoded protein is CASSQDKGFAGATGELFF.

The chain has TRBV7-9 and TRBJ1-3; D unclear. CDR3 length equals 14 residues. Germline CDR1 is SEHNR and CDR2 is FQNEAQ (reference sequence). The V and J ends lost 7 bases and 0 bases respectively, with 10 bases between them. The CDR3 sequence is CASNVIGSGNTIYF. The CDR3, as DNA: TGTGCCAGCAACGTTATTGGCTCTGGAAACACCATATATTTT.